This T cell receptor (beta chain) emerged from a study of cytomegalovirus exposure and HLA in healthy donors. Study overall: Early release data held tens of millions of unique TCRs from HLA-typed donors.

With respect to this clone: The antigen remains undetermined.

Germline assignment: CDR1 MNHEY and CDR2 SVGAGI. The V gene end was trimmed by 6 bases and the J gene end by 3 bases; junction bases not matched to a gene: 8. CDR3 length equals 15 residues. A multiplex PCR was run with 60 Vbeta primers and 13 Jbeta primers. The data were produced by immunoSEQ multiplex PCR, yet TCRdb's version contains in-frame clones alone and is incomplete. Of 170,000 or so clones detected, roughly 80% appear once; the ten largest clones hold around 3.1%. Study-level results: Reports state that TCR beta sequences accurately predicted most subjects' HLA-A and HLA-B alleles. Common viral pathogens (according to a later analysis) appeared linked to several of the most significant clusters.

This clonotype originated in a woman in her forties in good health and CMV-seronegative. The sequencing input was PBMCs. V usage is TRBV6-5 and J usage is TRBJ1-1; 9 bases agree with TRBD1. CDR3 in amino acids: CASRPGQGAHTEAFF. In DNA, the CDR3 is TGTGCCAGCAGACCGGGACAGGGAGCGCACACTGAAGCTTTCTTT.